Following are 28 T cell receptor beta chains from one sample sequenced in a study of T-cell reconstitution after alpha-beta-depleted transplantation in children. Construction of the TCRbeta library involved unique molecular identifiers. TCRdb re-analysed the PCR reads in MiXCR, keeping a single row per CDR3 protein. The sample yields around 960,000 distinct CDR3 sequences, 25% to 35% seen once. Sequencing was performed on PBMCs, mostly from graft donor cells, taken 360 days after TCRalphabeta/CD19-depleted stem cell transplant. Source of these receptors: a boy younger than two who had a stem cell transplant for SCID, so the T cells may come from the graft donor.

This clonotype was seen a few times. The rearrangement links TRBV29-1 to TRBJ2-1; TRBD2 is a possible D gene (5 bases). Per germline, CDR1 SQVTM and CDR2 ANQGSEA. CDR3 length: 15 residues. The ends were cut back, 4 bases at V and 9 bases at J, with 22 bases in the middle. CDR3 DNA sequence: TGCAGCGTTGCGAAGGCTAGCCCAAGTTGGGGTGAGCAGTTCTTC. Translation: CSVAKASPSWGEQFF.

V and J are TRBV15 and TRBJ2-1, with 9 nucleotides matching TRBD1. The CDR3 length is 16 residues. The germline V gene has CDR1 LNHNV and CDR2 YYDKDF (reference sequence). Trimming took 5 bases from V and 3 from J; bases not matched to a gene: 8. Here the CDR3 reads CATSPRQGVFYNEQFF. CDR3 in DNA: TGTGCCACCAGCCCGCGACAGGGGGTTTTCTACAATGAGCAGTTCTTC.

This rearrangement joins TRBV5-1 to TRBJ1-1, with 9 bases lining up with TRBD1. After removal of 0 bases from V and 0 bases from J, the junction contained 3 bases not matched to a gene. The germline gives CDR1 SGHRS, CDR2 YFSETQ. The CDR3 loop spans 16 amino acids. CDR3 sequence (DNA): TGCGCCAGCAGCTTGGCCGGACAGGGGTTGAACACTGAAGCTTTCTTT. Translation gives CASSLAGQGLNTEAFF.

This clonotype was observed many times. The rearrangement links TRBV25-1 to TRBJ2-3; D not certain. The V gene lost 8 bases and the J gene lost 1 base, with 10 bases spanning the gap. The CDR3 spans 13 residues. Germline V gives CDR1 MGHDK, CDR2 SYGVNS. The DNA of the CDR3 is TGTGCCAGCGAGTATGGTGGCACAGATACGCAGTATTTT. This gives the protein CASEYGGTDTQYF.

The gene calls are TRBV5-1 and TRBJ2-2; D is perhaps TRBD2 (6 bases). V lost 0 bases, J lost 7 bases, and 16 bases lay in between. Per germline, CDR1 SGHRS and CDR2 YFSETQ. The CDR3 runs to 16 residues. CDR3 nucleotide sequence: TGCGCCAGCAGCTTGGGCGGGATTGAGATCAGCGGGGAGCTGTTTTTT. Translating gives CASSLGGIEISGELFF.

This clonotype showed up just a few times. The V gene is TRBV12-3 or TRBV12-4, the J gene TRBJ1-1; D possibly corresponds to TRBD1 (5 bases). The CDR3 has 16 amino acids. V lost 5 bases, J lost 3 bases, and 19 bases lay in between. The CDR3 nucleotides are TGTGCCAGCAGTCCGGGGATCCCACGAGGGGACACTGAAGCTTTCTTT. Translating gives CASSPGIPRGDTEAFF.

CDR3 sequence (DNA): TGTGCCAGCAGCTCACAGGGGGCGGACGAGCAGTACTTC. Protein: CASSSQGADEQYF. J is TRBJ2-7 and V is TRBV5-6; the match to TRBD1 covers 9 bases. Per germline, CDR1 SGHDT and CDR2 YYEEEE. This CDR3 has 13 amino acids. J gave up 5 bases and V 3 bases, and 3 bases lay outside the gene matches.

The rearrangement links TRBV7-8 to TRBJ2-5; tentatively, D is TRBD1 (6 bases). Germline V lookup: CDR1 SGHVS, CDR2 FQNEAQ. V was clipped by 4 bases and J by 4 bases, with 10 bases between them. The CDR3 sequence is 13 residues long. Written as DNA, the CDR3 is TGTGCCAGCAGCTCGACAGGAACAGAGACCCAGTACTTC. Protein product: CASSSTGTETQYF.

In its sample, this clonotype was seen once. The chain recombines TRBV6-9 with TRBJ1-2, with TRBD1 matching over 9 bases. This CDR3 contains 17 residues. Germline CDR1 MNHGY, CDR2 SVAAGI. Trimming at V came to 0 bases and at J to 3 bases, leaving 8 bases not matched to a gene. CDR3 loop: CASSYSNRGRKDYGYTF. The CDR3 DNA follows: TGTGCCAGCAGTTATTCGAACAGGGGGCGAAAAGACTATGGCTACACCTTC.

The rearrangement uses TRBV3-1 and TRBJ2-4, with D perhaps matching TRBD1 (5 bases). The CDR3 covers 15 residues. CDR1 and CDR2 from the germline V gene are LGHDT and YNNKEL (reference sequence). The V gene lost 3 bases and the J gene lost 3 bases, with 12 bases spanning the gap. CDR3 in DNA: TGTGCCAGCAGCCAGCTACAGGCTGGCAAAAACATTCAGTACTTC. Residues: CASSQLQAGKNIQYF.

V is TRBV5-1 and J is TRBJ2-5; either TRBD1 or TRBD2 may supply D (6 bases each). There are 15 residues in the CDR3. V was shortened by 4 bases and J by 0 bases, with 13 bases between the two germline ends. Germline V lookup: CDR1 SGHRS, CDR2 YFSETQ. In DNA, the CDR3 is TGCGCCAGCAGCGCGGGACAACTGTACCAAGAGACCCAGTACTTC. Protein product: CASSAGQLYQETQYF.

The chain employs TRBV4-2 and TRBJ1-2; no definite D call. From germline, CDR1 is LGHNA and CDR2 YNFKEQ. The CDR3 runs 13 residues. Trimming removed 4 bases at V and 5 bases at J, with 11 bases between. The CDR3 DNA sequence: TGTGCCAGCAGCCCAGCGGGGTCTTATGGCTACACCTTC. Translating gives CASSPAGSYGYTF.

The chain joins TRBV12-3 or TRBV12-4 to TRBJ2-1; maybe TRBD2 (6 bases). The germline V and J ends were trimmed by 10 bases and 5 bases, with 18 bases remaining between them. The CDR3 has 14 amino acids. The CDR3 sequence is CATLAGPLNNEQFF. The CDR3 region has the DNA TGTGCCACCCTTGCGGGACCTCTTAACAATGAGCAGTTCTTC.

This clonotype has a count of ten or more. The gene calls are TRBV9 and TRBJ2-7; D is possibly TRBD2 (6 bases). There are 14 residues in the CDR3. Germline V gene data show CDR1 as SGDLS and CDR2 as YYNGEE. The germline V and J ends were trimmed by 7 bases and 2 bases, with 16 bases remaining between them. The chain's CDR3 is CASSLASSPYEQYF. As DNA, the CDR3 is TGTGCCAGCTCACTAGCTTCGTCCCCCTACGAGCAGTACTTC.

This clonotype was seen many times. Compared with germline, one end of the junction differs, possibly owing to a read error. This CDR3 reads CASSLAGTSGYEQYF. The DNA of the CDR3 is TGTGCCAGCAGTTTAGCAGGGACTAGCGGCTACGAGCAGTACTTC. The V and J genes are TRBV5-1 and TRBJ2-7; 11 bases are a match to TRBD2. The CDR3 contains 15 residues. The germline CDR1 and CDR2 sequences are SGHRS and YFSETQ.

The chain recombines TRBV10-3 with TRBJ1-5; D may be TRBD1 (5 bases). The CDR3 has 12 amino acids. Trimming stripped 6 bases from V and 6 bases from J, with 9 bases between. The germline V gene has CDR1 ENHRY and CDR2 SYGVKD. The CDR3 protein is CAISLTGQPQHF. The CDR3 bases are TGTGCCATCAGCCTTACAGGTCAGCCCCAGCATTTT.

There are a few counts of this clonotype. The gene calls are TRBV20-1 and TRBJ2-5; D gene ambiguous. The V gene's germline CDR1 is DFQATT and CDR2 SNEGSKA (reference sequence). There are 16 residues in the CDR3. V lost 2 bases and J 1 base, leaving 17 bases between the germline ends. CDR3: CSARLPGYRFQETQYF. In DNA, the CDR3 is TGCAGTGCTAGACTACCCGGTTACAGATTCCAAGAGACCCAGTACTTC.

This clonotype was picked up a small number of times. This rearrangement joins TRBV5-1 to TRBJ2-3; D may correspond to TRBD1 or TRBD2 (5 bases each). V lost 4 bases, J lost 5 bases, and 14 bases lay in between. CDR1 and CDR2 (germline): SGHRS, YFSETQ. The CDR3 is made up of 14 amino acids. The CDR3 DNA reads TGCGCCAGCAGCCCTGGGACCTACATAGATACGCAGTATTTT. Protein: CASSPGTYIDTQYF.

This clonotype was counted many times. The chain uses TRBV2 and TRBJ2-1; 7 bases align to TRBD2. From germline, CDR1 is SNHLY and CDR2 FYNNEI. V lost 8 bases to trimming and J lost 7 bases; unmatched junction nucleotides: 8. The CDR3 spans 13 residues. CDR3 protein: CASGYLADNEQFF. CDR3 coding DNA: TGTGCCAGCGGGTACCTAGCGGATAATGAGCAGTTCTTC.

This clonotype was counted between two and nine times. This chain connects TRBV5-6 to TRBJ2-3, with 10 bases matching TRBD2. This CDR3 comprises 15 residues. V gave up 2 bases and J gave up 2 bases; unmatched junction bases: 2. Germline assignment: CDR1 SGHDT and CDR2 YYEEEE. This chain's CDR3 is CASSFTSGTTDTQYF. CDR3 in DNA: TGTGCCAGCAGCTTCACTAGCGGGACCACAGATACGCAGTATTTT.

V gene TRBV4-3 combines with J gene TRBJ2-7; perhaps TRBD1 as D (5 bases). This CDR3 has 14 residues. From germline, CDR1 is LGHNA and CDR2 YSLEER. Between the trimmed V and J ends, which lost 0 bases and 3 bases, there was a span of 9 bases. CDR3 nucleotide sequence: TGCGCCAGCAGCCAAGATTGGGGCGACTACGAGCAGTACTTC. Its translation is CASSQDWGDYEQYF.

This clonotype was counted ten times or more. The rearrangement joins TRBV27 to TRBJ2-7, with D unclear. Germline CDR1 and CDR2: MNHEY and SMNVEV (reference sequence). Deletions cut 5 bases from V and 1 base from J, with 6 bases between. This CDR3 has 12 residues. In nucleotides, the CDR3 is TGTGCCAGCAGTCTCCAATCCTACGAGCAGTACTTC. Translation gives CASSLQSYEQYF.

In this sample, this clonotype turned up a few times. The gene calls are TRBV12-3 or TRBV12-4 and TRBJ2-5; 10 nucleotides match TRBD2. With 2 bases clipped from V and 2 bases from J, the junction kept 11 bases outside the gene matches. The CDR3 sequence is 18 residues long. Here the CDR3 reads CASSLLSSGGLRQETQYF. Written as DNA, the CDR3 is TGTGCCAGCAGTTTACTGTCTAGCGGGGGCCTCCGGCAAGAGACCCAGTACTTC.

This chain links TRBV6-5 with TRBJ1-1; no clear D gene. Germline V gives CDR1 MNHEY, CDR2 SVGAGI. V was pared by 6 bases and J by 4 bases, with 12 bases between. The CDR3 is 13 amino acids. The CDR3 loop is CASRYPTTTEAFF. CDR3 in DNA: TGTGCCAGCAGATACCCAACTACCACTGAAGCTTTCTTT.

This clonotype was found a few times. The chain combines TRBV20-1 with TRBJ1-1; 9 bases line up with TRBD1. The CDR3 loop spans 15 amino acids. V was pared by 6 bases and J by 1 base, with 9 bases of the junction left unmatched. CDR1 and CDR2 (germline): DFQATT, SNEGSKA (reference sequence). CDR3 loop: CSARDREVSNTEAFF. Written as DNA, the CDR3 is TGCAGTGCCCGGGACAGGGAGGTATCGAACACTGAAGCTTTCTTT.

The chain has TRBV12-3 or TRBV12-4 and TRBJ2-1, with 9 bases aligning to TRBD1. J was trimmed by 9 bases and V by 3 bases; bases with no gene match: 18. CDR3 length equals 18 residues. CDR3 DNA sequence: TGTGCCAGCAGTTTCAAGGATTCGGGACAGGGCCGGTCCGGTGAGCAGTTCTTC. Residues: CASSFKDSGQGRSGEQFF.

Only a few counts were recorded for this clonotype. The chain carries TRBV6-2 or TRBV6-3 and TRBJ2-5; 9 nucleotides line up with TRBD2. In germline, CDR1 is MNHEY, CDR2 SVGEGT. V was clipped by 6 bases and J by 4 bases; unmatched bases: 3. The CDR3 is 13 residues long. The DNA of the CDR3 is TGTGCCAGCAGATCTAGCGGGACAGAGACCCAGTACTTC. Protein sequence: CASRSSGTETQYF.

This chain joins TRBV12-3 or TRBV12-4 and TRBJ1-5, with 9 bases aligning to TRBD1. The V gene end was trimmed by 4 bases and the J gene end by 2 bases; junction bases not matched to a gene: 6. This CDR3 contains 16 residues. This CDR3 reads CASSSTGGRGNQPQHF. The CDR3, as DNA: TGTGCCAGCAGTTCGACAGGGGGTAGGGGCAATCAGCCCCAGCATTTT.